The following is a TCR beta chain sequence with its context. The Seattle site enrolled patients during active infection and followed them longitudinally. The record originates from a study of blood T cell repertoires in COVID-19. The V and J ends lost 0 bases and 3 bases, in that order; junction bases with no gene match: 2. Germline CDR1 and CDR2: SGHRS and YFSETQ. The CDR3 runs 14 residues. In the original analysis: Reference gene primer amplification yielded estimated nucleated cell counts. Sequencing was performed with immunoSEQ multiplex PCR; in TCRdb, only in-frame clones are kept and a portion is missing. V, J and clone size are taken as reported in that table, and D and trimming were inferred from the DNA itself. The data contain around 160,000 clones, approximately 85% of them singletons.

Sequencing was carried out using peripheral blood. The origin of this receptor is an older woman with COVID-19, enrolled during active disease. This sequence joins TRBV5-1 and TRBJ2-7; 8 bases match TRBD1. CDR3 protein: CASSLGGQDYEQYF. In DNA, the CDR3 is TGCGCCAGCAGCTTGGGGGGACAGGACTACGAGCAGTACTTC.